This TCR beta chain was recovered during a study of blood T cell repertoires in COVID-19. Across the whole study: From the United States, Italy and Spain came samples of acute and convalescent COVID-19. Sources were T cells, B-cell-depleted T cells, or PBMCs; the material itself was cDNA or gDNA.

In the original workflow: Cell counts per sample came from amplifying reference gene primers. Clones were read by immunoSEQ multiplex PCR, and TCRdb kept only the in-frame ones, dropping some. V and J calls and clone size follow that table, whereas D and trimming were derived from the DNA. The sample contains hundreds of thousands of clones, just under 85% of which appear only once. V gave up 7 bases and J gave up 6 bases; unmatched junction bases: 6. The CDR3 has 13 residues. CDR1 and CDR2 from the germline V gene are SNHLY and FYNNEI. In this sample, this clone turned up many times. The chain is built from TRBV2 and TRBJ2-1; 7 bases match TRBD2. This clonotype was sampled from a woman in her fifties or sixties with active or convalescent COVID-19. The sample comprised peripheral blood. This CDR3 reads CASKGGSSNEQFF. The CDR3 bases are TGTGCCAGCAAGGGCGGGAGTAGCAATGAGCAGTTCTTC. Drawing the rest from reference TRBV2 and TRBJ2-1, the complete variable domain is EPEVTQTPSHQVTQMGQEVILRCVPISNHLYFYWYRQILGQKVEFLVSFYNNEISEKSEIFDDQFSVERPDGSNFTLKIRSTKLEDSAMYFCASKGGSSNEQFFGPGTRLTVL.